This TCR beta chain was retrieved from a study of blood T cell repertoires in COVID-19 (TCRdb year 2020). The study in broad terms: Samples covering the acute and convalescent phases of COVID-19 were provided by collaborators in the United States, Italy and Spain. Subjects who had been exposed to COVID-19, were actively infected with it, or had recovered from it provided the deeply sampled blood TCRbeta repertoires that made up the dataset. Where available, HLA class I and class II types were obtained from metadata supplied by the sample provider rather than from assay-based typing. The repertoires were released in a freely available public database meant as a resource for research on the immune response to SARS-CoV-2. Samples were obtained from the ongoing ImmuneRACE study (first 160 participants) and from 950 to 1,500 subjects provided by 6 global collaborators. A de-identified subject ID, COVID-19 status, age in years and sex were almost always included in the sample metadata. The prospective study material was composed of cDNA or gDNA derived from T cells, B-cell-depleted T cells, or PBMCs.

Beyond this particular receptor, the publication reports: How much clinical and demographic metadata was included differed by source and by participant, and the metadata was provided uncurated.

Participants in the prospective study were aged roughly 18 to 89 years, lived in under 30 United States geographic areas, and enrolled through a virtual design. Cohort assignment in the prospective study relied on participant-reported clinical history from a screening survey and a study questionnaire. Recovered participants in ImmuneRACE Cohort 3 were defined by two consecutive negative NP/OP PCR tests, clearance by a healthcare professional, or resolution of symptoms. In the prospective study, mobile phlebotomists collected whole blood, serum and a nasopharyngeal or oropharyngeal swab from each participant. Over a 2-month period, participants in the prospective study had the option of providing additional blood draws and questionnaires. Before DNA extraction, prospective study blood samples were shipped either frozen or at room temperature. The immunoSEQ Assay, a bias-controlled multiplex PCR, was used to amplify TCRbeta CDR3 regions from genomic DNA. Regarding the original processing steps: The number of nucleated cells in each sample was estimated by amplification of reference gene primers within the assay. To quantify the absolute abundance of each unique TCRbeta CDR3 rearrangement, sequence reads were collapsed and filtered. For each sample, productive Simpson clonality was calculated by taking the square root of Simpson's diversity index across productive rearrangements. TCRdb stores this immuneACCESS table with in-frame sequences only. Part of the clones is absent; in the studies checked, under half of the shortfall reflects unresolved V genes, and no reason is known for the rest. That table supplies the V and J calls and clone size; D and trimming were determined from the DNA. Recorded for this sample are 140,000 or so clones; over 70% of them occurred a single time. Jointly, the top ten make up around 11% of the sample.

As regards this clone: This clone's antigen is unknown. No base-level quality is on record; no much larger clone is a single base apart.

Sequences were obtained from PBMCs or T cells enriched from blood (not recorded which). The receptor comes from a man between 60 and 70 years old who had recovered from COVID-19.

The nucleotide sequence reads as follows: TGTGCCAGCAGCTTAGGGAGACTAGCGGGAGGGACCTACAATGAGCAGTTCTTC. Its protein is CASSLGRLAGGTYNEQFF. The chain links TRBV7-3 with TRBJ2-1, with 14 central nucleotides matching TRBD2. V ends up 2 bases short and J 2 bases short, with an unmatched junction base count of 5. CDR1 is given as SGHTA and CDR2 as FQGTGA, both from the germline V gene. Counted from cysteine to phenylalanine, this CDR3 has 18 amino acids. The sequence is cut down to CDR3 DNA, 54 bases in frame from base 1.